These 12 T cell receptor beta chains were all obtained from the same sample, sequenced in a study of glioma-infiltrating T cells after dendritic cell vaccination. Repertoires were generated with immunoSEQ multiplex PCR, while TCRdb's copy carries only in-frame clones and drops some. The sample has some 70,000 clones, 81% seen once. The specimen was blood, collected before dendritic cell vaccination. The receptors shown here come from a human donor with glioblastoma.

The chain combines TRBV29-1 with TRBJ2-5; D might be TRBD2 (6 bases). Germline V lookup: CDR1 SQVTM, CDR2 ANQGSEA. This CDR3 spans 12 amino acids. Trimming took off 5 bases at V and 4 bases at J, with 11 bases between the two ends. CDR3 DNA: TGCAGCGTTTTTGGGGGAGGAGAGACCCAGTACTTC. Residues: CSVFGGGETQYF.

At least ten counts were recorded for this clone. The chain recombines TRBV11-2 with TRBJ1-3; 12 nucleotides match TRBD1. Germline trimming cut 5 bases from V and 0 bases from J; bases unmatched to any gene: 11. Germline loops: CDR1 SGHAT, CDR2 FQNNGV. The CDR3 is 19 residues long. Here the CDR3 DNA reads TGTGCCAGCAGCCCGTCCCGGGACAGGGGGCTAGACTCTGGAAACACCATATATTTT. Amino acids: CASSPSRDRGLDSGNTIYF.

Turning to this clone: The same CDR3 can be traced to other DNA sequences in this sample. The chain carries TRBV5-1 and TRBJ2-5, with D possibly matching TRBD2 (5 bases). The V end was cut by 0 bases, the J end by 5 bases, with 8 bases between. CDR1 and CDR2 (germline): SGHRS, YFSETQ. The CDR3 runs to 13 residues. This chain's CDR3 is CASSLAGGETQYF. DNA of the CDR3: TGCGCCAGCAGCTTGGCCGGAGGCGAGACCCAGTACTTC.

This rearrangement joins TRBV7-2 to TRBJ2-7; tentative D call: TRBD1 (6 bases). Trimming stripped 5 bases from V and 5 bases from J, with 19 bases between. Germline CDR1 reads SGHTA; CDR2 reads FQGNSA. There are 15 residues in the CDR3. The CDR3 DNA reads TGTGCCAGCAGCCCCCCGGCAGGGGCCCTTGACGAGCAGTACTTC. Its protein is CASSPPAGALDEQYF.

The chain uses TRBV6-6 and TRBJ1-3, with D possibly matching TRBD1 (6 bases). Trimming removed 0 bases at V and 0 bases at J, with 9 bases between. Germline V lookup: CDR1 MNHNY, CDR2 SVGAGI (reference sequence). The CDR3 length is 16 residues. CDR3 nucleotides: TGTGCCAGCAGTTACTCGAACAGGGCCTCTGGAAACACCATATATTTT. Protein: CASSYSNRASGNTIYF.

The chain is built from TRBV13 and TRBJ2-7; 14 bases match TRBD2. The CDR3 is made up of 15 amino acids. Germline V gene data show CDR1 as PRHDT and CDR2 as FYEKMQ (reference sequence). V dropped 7 bases and J dropped 4; count of bases not matched to a gene: 6. CDR3 sequence: CASKGLAGGLYEQYF. The CDR3 DNA is TGTGCCAGCAAAGGACTAGCGGGGGGTTTGTACGAGCAGTACTTC.

This chain joins TRBV7-8 and TRBJ2-7; D possibly corresponds to TRBD1 (5 bases). The CDR3 contains 15 residues. The germline V gene has CDR1 SGHVS and CDR2 FQNEAQ. Trimming left V 1 base short and J 2 bases short, with 12 bases between. CDR3 sequence reads: CASSLVGRVPYEQYF. The CDR3 coding sequence is TGTGCCAGCAGCTTAGTGGGCAGGGTCCCCTACGAGCAGTACTTC.

The chain carries TRBV20-1 and TRBJ2-5; D call uncertain. The end of the DNA fits TRBJ2-7 better, so the J call may be wrong. Germline V gene lookup returns CDR1 DFQATT and CDR2 SNEGSKA (reference sequence). The CDR3 is 11 residues long. CDR3 coding DNA: TGCAGCCTTCTGCGCCTCTACGAGCAGTACTTC. Encoded protein: CSLLRLYEQYF.

This clone was picked up one time. The V and J genes are TRBV2 and TRBJ2-6; 7 positions agree with TRBD1. This CDR3 has 16 residues. The J segment lost 2 bases and the V segment lost 0 bases, leaving 1 base of the junction unmatched. Germline loops: CDR1 SNHLY, CDR2 FYNNEI. The CDR3 bases are TGTGCCAGCAGTGAAGCGAGGGGGCCTGGGGCCAACGTCCTGACTTTC. This codes for CASSEARGPGANVLTF.

In its sample, this clone was seen once. V and J are TRBV5-6 and TRBJ2-4; no firm D call. The CDR3 contains 16 residues. Germline loops: CDR1 SGHDT, CDR2 YYEEEE. Trimming removed 3 bases from V and 0 bases from J, with 13 bases in between. CDR3 sequence reads: CASSSRGNKAKNIQYF. The CDR3 region has the DNA TGTGCCAGCAGCTCCCGAGGTAATAAAGCCAAAAACATTCAGTACTTC.

The chain recombines TRBV7-8 with TRBJ1-2; a possible D gene is TRBD1 (6 bases). Germline V lookup: CDR1 SGHVS, CDR2 FQNEAQ. The V end was cut by 2 bases, the J end by 0 bases, with 10 bases between. The CDR3 is 15 residues long. Here the CDR3 DNA reads TGTGCCAGCAGCTTACATGACAGGACTAACTATGGCTACACCTTC. It is translated as CASSLHDRTNYGYTF.

This clone appeared once. V usage is TRBV5-4 and J usage is TRBJ1-2; 10 bases map to TRBD1. Losses at the gene ends were 4 bases for V and 6 bases for J; bases not matched to a gene: 15. The germline CDR1 and CDR2 sequences are SGHNT and YYREEE (reference sequence). This CDR3 has 17 amino acids. In DNA form, the CDR3 reads TGTGCCAGCAGCCTCTGGACAGGGGGAATATACGACAATGGCTACACCTTC. It codes for CASSLWTGGIYDNGYTF.